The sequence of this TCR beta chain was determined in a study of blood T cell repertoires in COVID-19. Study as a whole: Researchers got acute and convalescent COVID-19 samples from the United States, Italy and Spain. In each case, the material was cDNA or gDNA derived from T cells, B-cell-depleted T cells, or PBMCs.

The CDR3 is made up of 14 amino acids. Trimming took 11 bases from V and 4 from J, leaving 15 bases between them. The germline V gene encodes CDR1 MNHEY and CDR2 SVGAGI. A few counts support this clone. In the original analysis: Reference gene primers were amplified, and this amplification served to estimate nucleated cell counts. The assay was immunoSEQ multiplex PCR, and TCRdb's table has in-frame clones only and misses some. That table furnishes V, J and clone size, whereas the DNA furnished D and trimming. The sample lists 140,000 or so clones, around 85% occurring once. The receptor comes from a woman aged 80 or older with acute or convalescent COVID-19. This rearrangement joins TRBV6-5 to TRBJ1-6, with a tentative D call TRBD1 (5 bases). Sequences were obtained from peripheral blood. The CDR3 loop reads CAGGGRSYNSPLHF. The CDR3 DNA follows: TGTGCCGGGGGGGGACGGTCTTATAATTCACCCCTCCACTTT.